This T cell receptor (beta chain) derives from a study of cytomegalovirus exposure and HLA in healthy donors. J gave up 2 bases and V 4 bases, and 4 bases lay outside the gene matches. CDR3 length: 14 residues. The germline CDR1 and CDR2 sequences are SEHNR and FQNEAQ (reference sequence). Sequencing was performed with immunoSEQ multiplex PCR; in TCRdb, only in-frame clones are kept and a portion is missing. The data show 150,000 to 180,000 clones, around 83% seen once. The receptor's source is a human donor in good health. This chain connects TRBV7-9 to TRBJ1-1; 7 nucleotides line up with TRBD1. Sequenced: PBMCs. The CDR3 reads CASSSGQINTEAFF. In DNA form, the CDR3 reads TGTGCCAGCAGCTCGGGACAGATCAACACTGAAGCTTTCTTT. Based on the CDR3 plus reference TRBV7-9 and TRBJ1-1, the full variable domain is DTGVSQNPRHKITKRGQNVTFRCDPISEHNRLYWYRQTLGQGPEFLTYFQNEAQLEKSRLLSDRFSAERPKGSFSTLEIQRTEQGDSAMYLCASSSGQINTEAFFGQGTRLTVV.